This T cell receptor (beta chain) was documented in a study of control samples from healthy donors and cancer patients. The CDR3 covers 16 residues. Trimming removed 0 bases from V and 8 bases from J; junction bases left unmatched: 12. Per the germline V gene, CDR1 is MGHRA and CDR2 is YSYEKL. Measured with immunoSEQ multiplex PCR; TCRdb has only the in-frame clones, and not every one. Of about 180,000 clones in the sample, around 90% were seen once. This TCR derives from a woman aged 50 to 60 in good health. This chain uses TRBV4-1 with TRBJ1-2; 7 bases fit TRBD1. The sequencing input was blood. Here the CDR3 DNA reads TGCGCCAGCAGCCAAGAAATGACAGGGATCGGTCGCGGCTACACCTTC. It encodes CASSQEMTGIGRGYTF.